This T cell receptor beta chain derives from a study of blood T cell repertoires in COVID-19. Study at large: T cells, B-cell-depleted T cells, or PBMCs supplied cDNA or gDNA.

The protocol was immunoSEQ multiplex PCR, while the TCRdb copy is restricted to in-frame clones and leaves out a portion. The sample yields some 140,000 clones, 70% to 90% seen once. The V end was cut by 1 base, the J end by 3 bases, with 15 bases between. From germline, CDR1 is LGHDT and CDR2 YNNKEL (reference sequence). CDR3 length: 16 amino acids. The chain is built from TRBV3-1 (or the pseudogene TRBV3-2) and TRBJ2-5, with a weak D call TRBD2 (6 bases). The receptor was isolated from a human donor in a cohort sampled during active COVID-19. The sequenced sample consisted of peripheral blood. Here the CDR3 reads CASSQVKLGLEETQYF. The CDR3 DNA is TGTGCCAGCAGCCAAGTCAAACTGGGACTGGAAGAGACCCAGTACTTC.